These 24 T cell receptor beta chains were all obtained from the same sample, sequenced in a study of blood T cell repertoires in COVID-19. Sequencing used immunoSEQ multiplex PCR; TCRdb keeps in-frame clones, though not all of them. The sample has 240,000 or so clones; about 80% are singletons. The sequenced sample consisted of peripheral blood. The receptor set was obtained from an elderly woman with acute or convalescent COVID-19.

The J gene is TRBJ1-2, the V gene TRBV3-1 (or the pseudogene TRBV3-2); 8 bases agree with TRBD1. From germline, CDR1 is LGHDT and CDR2 YNNKEL (reference sequence). This CDR3 spans 14 amino acids. Trimming cost V 3 bases and J 4 bases; bases outside gene matches: 4. The CDR3 DNA follows: TGTGCCAGCAGCCAGTGGCAGGGGGCCTATGGCTACACCTTC. Its translation is CASSQWQGAYGYTF.

This chain's CDR3 is CATSRDPNSNQPQHF. The CDR3 nucleotides read TGTGCCACCAGCAGAGATCCAAATAGCAATCAGCCCCAGCATTTT. The J gene is TRBJ1-5, the V gene TRBV15, with no clear D. CDR3 length: 15 amino acids. The germline V and J ends were trimmed by 0 bases and 0 bases, with 6 bases remaining between them. In germline, CDR1 is LNHNV, CDR2 YYDKDF (reference sequence).

This clone was seen more than once but under ten times. The gene calls are TRBV14 and TRBJ1-4; D unclear. In germline, CDR1 is SGHDN, CDR2 FVKESK. The CDR3 has 16 amino acids. Trimming pared 1 base from V and 7 bases from J, leaving 16 bases between. CDR3 coding DNA: TGTGCCAGCAGCCAAGGGGCCCGTACCGGTGGTGAAAAACTGTTTTTT. This encodes CASSQGARTGGEKLFF.

V usage is TRBV5-5 and J usage is TRBJ2-2; the match to TRBD1 covers 9 bases. The CDR3 contains 15 residues. The V gene end was trimmed by 5 bases and the J gene end by 5 bases; junction bases not matched to a gene: 7. Germline V CDR1 and CDR2: SGHKS, YYEKEE (reference sequence). The CDR3 DNA follows: TGTGCCAGCAGTACCACCGGGACAGGGACCGGGGAGCTGTTTTTT. It codes for CASSTTGTGTGELFF.

CDR3 region: CASSASGGLYNEQFF. The CDR3 coding sequence is TGTGCCAGCAGCGCTAGCGGGGGCCTCTACAATGAGCAGTTCTTC. The chain has TRBV9 and TRBJ2-1, with TRBD2 identical over 10 bases. This CDR3 is built from 15 residues. From germline, CDR1 is SGDLS and CDR2 YYNGEE. V was clipped by 3 bases and J by 3 bases; unmatched bases: 3.

This clone showed up just a few times. The chain links TRBV7-2 to TRBJ1-1, with 8 bases that match TRBD1. CDR3 size: 14 residues. The trim removed 5 bases at V and 0 bases at J, leaving 2 bases unmatched. CDR1 and CDR2 from the germline V gene are SGHTA and FQGNSA. CDR3 region: CASSPDRVNTEAFF. The CDR3 DNA sequence: TGTGCCAGCAGCCCGGACAGGGTGAACACTGAAGCTTTCTTT.

The V call is TRBV5-4, the J call TRBJ2-1, with a possible D match to TRBD1 (5 bases). CDR3 length: 12 amino acids. Deletions cut 5 bases from V and 5 bases from J, with 8 bases between. Germline assignment: CDR1 SGHNT and CDR2 YYREEE (reference sequence). In nucleotides, the CDR3 is TGTGCCAGCAGGACAGACCACAATGAGCAGTTCTTC. Protein sequence: CASRTDHNEQFF.

The genes are TRBV5-1 and TRBJ1-2; D gene ambiguous. The ends were cut back, 4 bases at V and 4 bases at J, with 14 bases in the middle. The V gene's germline CDR1 is SGHRS and CDR2 YFSETQ. The CDR3 runs 14 residues. This CDR3 reads CASSPVGTVYGYTF. In nucleotides, the CDR3 is TGCGCCAGCAGCCCGGTGGGTACAGTCTATGGCTACACCTTC.

V usage is TRBV11-2 and J usage is TRBJ2-5; 10 bases map to TRBD2. Germline V gene lookup returns CDR1 SGHAT and CDR2 FQNNGV. CDR3 size: 16 residues. The junction had 6 bases not matched to a gene; V was cut back by 4 bases and J by 1 base. The CDR3, as DNA: TGTGCCAGCAGCTGGGTTAGCGGGGGGCTCCAAGAGACCCAGTACTTC. Protein: CASSWVSGGLQETQYF.

The chain has TRBV7-3 and TRBJ2-1; no reliable D call. The CDR3 is 13 residues long. The germline V and J ends were trimmed by 5 bases and 8 bases, with 13 bases remaining between them. Germline CDR1 is SGHTA and CDR2 is FQGTGA. The CDR3 nucleotides are TGTGCCAGCAGCCCAGGCTTGGCCTATGAGCAGTTCTTC. This gives the protein CASSPGLAYEQFF.

This rearrangement joins TRBV28 to TRBJ1-2; D is possibly TRBD1 (5 bases). Trimming pared 3 bases from V and 3 bases from J, leaving 11 bases between. There are 14 residues in the CDR3. The germline CDR1 and CDR2 sequences are MDHEN and SYDVKM. CDR3 sequence reads: CASSLIPGDYGYTF. Here the CDR3 DNA reads TGTGCCAGCAGTTTGATTCCGGGGGACTATGGCTACACCTTC.

The J gene is TRBJ2-1, the V gene TRBV23-1, with 12 bases aligning to TRBD1. TRBV23-1 is an open reading frame whose function is uncertain. The CDR3 is made up of 15 amino acids. The V and J ends lost 3 bases and 6 bases, in that order; junction bases with no gene match: 3. The CDR3 here is CASSHQGQGANEQFF. The CDR3 DNA reads as TGCGCCAGCAGTCATCAGGGACAGGGGGCCAATGAGCAGTTCTTC.

This chain connects TRBV14 to TRBJ2-7; 8 nucleotides line up with TRBD1. V lost 0 bases to trimming and J lost 0 bases; unmatched junction nucleotides: 7. This CDR3 has 17 amino acids. Germline V gene lookup returns CDR1 SGHDN and CDR2 FVKESK. The CDR3 protein is CASSQDRAGGSSYEQYF. The DNA of the CDR3 is TGTGCCAGCAGCCAAGATCGGGCAGGGGGCAGCTCCTACGAGCAGTACTTC. Full variable domain (outside the CDR3, taken from reference TRBV14 and TRBJ2-7): EAGVTQFPSHSVIEKGQTVTLRCDPISGHDNLYWYRRVMGKEIKFLLHFVKESKQDESGMPNNRFLAERTGGTYSTLKVQPAELEDSGVYFCASSQDRAGGSSYEQYFGPGTRLTVT.

The chain joins TRBV5-6 to TRBJ1-5; weak D call: TRBD1 (6 bases). Looked up from germline, CDR1 is SGHDT and CDR2 is YYEEEE. Trimming shortened V by 4 bases and J by 9 bases, and 17 bases separated the two germline ends. The CDR3 is 14 residues long. This CDR3 is CASSLIQGGGPQHF. CDR3 DNA sequence: TGTGCCAGCAGCCTGATACAGGGCGGGGGGCCCCAGCATTTT.

A single count supports this clone. V gene TRBV7-7 combines with J gene TRBJ1-2; D not resolved. Between the trimmed V and J ends, which lost 5 bases and 3 bases, there was a span of 10 bases. The CDR3 consists of 13 residues. Germline CDR1 is SSHAT and CDR2 is FNYEAQ (reference sequence). CDR3 in amino acids: CASSPRRDYGYTF. In DNA, the CDR3 is TGTGCCAGCAGCCCACGACGGGACTATGGCTACACCTTC. Filled out from reference TRBV7-7 and TRBJ1-2, the complete variable domain reads GAGVSQSPRYKVTKRGQDVTLRCDPISSHATLYWYQQALGQGPEFLTYFNYEAQPDKSGLPSDRFSAERPEGSISTLTIQRTEQRDSAMYRCASSPRRDYGYTFGSGTRLTVV.

The chain carries TRBV7-2 and TRBJ2-7, with D unclear. The CDR3 runs to 13 residues. The germline CDR1 and CDR2 sequences are SGHTA and FQGNSA. Trimming stripped 7 bases from V and 5 bases from J, with 15 bases between. CDR3 sequence reads: CASTSGLVDEQYF. In DNA, the CDR3 is TGTGCCAGCACCTCGGGTCTTGTCGACGAGCAGTACTTC.

This chain connects TRBV9 to TRBJ1-2; D might be TRBD1 (6 bases). This CDR3 spans 14 amino acids. Germline V lookup: CDR1 SGDLS, CDR2 YYNGEE. V lost 4 bases to trimming and J lost 7 bases, with 17 bases between them. The CDR3 nucleotides read TGTGCCAGCAGCACTCAACAGGGTCAGGTTGGCTACACCTTC. This gives the protein CASSTQQGQVGYTF.

The V call is TRBV4-1, the J call TRBJ2-2; 8 nucleotides match TRBD1. V lost 3 bases to trimming and J lost 1 base; unmatched junction nucleotides: 10. The germline V gene has CDR1 MGHRA and CDR2 YSYEKL. The CDR3 covers 18 residues. For the CDR3, the DNA is TGCGCCAGCAGCCAGGGTAACTCACAGGGGGTGAACACCGGGGAGCTGTTTTTT. Translation: CASSQGNSQGVNTGELFF.

This rearrangement joins TRBV4-3 to TRBJ2-6; unclear D gene. V lost 1 base and J lost 1, with 5 bases in between. The germline V gene encodes CDR1 LGHNA and CDR2 YSLEER. The CDR3 length is 15 residues. CDR3 sequence (DNA): TGCGCCAGCAGCCAAGGTTTATCTGGGGCCAACGTCCTGACTTTC. This codes for CASSQGLSGANVLTF.

The chain uses TRBV9 and TRBJ2-1, with TRBD2 matching 14 bases. Per the germline V gene, CDR1 is SGDLS and CDR2 is YYNGEE. The CDR3 consists of 16 residues. The V and J ends lost 6 bases and 7 bases, in that order; junction bases with no gene match: 9. The CDR3: CASTTSGLAGVNEQFF. CDR3 DNA: TGTGCCAGCACCACATCGGGACTAGCGGGAGTTAATGAGCAGTTCTTC.

This clone came up a few times. The chain joins TRBV28 to TRBJ1-3, with 7 bases fitting TRBD1. CDR3 length equals 17 residues. CDR1 MDHEN and CDR2 SYDVKM come from the germline V gene. J was trimmed by 0 bases and V by 3 bases; bases with no gene match: 8. The CDR3 loop is CASSFGTDMSSGNTIYF. CDR3 in DNA: TGTGCCAGCAGTTTCGGGACAGACATGAGCTCTGGAAACACCATATATTTT.

Turning to this clone: One end of the junction varies from germline; a read error may be responsible. V and J are TRBV28 and TRBJ2-2, with 11 positions matching TRBD2. The CDR3 spans 15 residues. The germline V gene has CDR1 MDHEN and CDR2 SYDVKM. This CDR3 reads CASVETSGNSGELFF. DNA for the CDR3: TGTGCCAGCGTTGAGACTAGCGGGAACTCCGGGGAGCTGTTTTTT. The full variable domain, rest sourced from reference TRBV28 and TRBJ2-2, is DVKVTQSSRYLVKRTGEKVFLECVQDMDHENMFWYRQDPGLGLRLIYFSYDVKMKEKGDIPEGYSVSREKKERFSLILESASTNQTSMYLCASVETSGNSGELFFGEGSRLTVL.

The chain recombines TRBV6-5 with TRBJ2-7, with D maybe TRBD1 (5 bases). Germline V CDR1 and CDR2: MNHEY, SVGAGI. The CDR3 is 14 amino acids. Trimming took 6 bases from V and 4 from J, leaving 16 bases between them. The CDR3 DNA follows: TGTGCCAGCAGCCTACATCAGGGTTCGTACGAGCAGTACTTC. Translated: CASSLHQGSYEQYF.

The J gene is TRBJ2-7, the V gene TRBV7-6, with a possible D match to TRBD1 (5 bases). Germline V CDR1 and CDR2: SGHVS, FNYEAQ. The CDR3 is made up of 15 amino acids. Trimming took 1 base from V and 0 from J, leaving 10 bases between them. CDR3 loop: CASSLVQGTSYEQYF. The DNA for the CDR3 is TGTGCCAGCAGCTTAGTTCAGGGTACCTCCTACGAGCAGTACTTC.